The 7 T cell receptor beta chains in this list originate from one sample, sequenced in a study of Graves' ophthalmopathy and Graves' hyperthyroidism (dated by TCRdb to 2016 to 2019). Sequencing was carried out with an Illumina HiSeq 2000. For repertoire sequencing, the TCR beta CDR3 regions were amplified from RNA transcripts. A first-round RT-PCR used HTBI primers with the Qiagen OneStep RT-PCR kit, followed by a second-round multiplex PCR, size selection and purification. TCRdb reprocessed the public reads (quality trimming at Q25 with fastp, clone calling with MiXCR) and kept in-frame beta chains. Merged by CDR3 protein, the rows form single entries marked with the most common genes and DNA. Within this sample are 170,000 or so distinct CDR3 sequences, with 39% of them counted one time only. 8% to 9.5% of the sample rests with the top ten. Sequenced sample: peripheral blood. The receptor source for this set is a man aged 30-40 years with Graves' ophthalmopathy. Donor details come from another sample of the same person, matched by shared clones.

Only one count was recorded for this clonotype. The V call is TRBV11-2, the J call TRBJ2-7, with TRBD1 as a possible D gene (7 bases). The CDR3 runs to 16 residues. Per the germline V gene, CDR1 is SGHAT and CDR2 is FQNNGV. The V gene lost 6 bases and the J gene lost 1 base, with 19 bases spanning the gap. CDR3 residues: CASREGYRDSSYEQYF. In nucleotides, the CDR3 is TGTGCCAGCAGGGAGGGGTACCGGGACAGTTCCTACGAGCAGTACTTC.

This clonotype was recorded many times. V gene TRBV5-1 combines with J gene TRBJ2-5, with TRBD1 matching over 8 bases. This CDR3 contains 15 residues. Germline V lookup: CDR1 SGHRS, CDR2 YFSETQ. The ends lost 5 bases at V and 2 bases at J; junction bases unmatched: 8. The CDR3 loop reads CASREGQGRQETQYF. CDR3 coding DNA: TGCGCCAGCAGAGAAGGACAGGGAAGGCAAGAGACCCAGTACTTC. Full variable domain (rest looked up from reference TRBV5-1 and TRBJ2-5): KAGVTQTPRYLIKTRGQQVTLSCSPISGHRSVSWYQQTPGQGLQFLFEYFSETQRNKGNFPGRFSGRQFSNSRSEMNVSTLELGDSALYLCASREGQGRQETQYFGPGTRLLVL.

The sample holds many counts of this clonotype. This sequence joins TRBV24-1 and TRBJ1-2; D unclear. V gave up 4 bases and J gave up 7 bases, with 12 bases separating them. CDR1 is KGHDR, CDR2 SFDVKD, per germline. This CDR3 comprises 13 residues. This CDR3 reads CATSEAGYSGYTF. The CDR3 DNA is TGTGCCACCAGTGAGGCGGGGTACAGTGGCTACACCTTC.

Many counts were recorded for this clonotype. The chain joins TRBV27 to TRBJ1-5; a possible D gene is TRBD1 (5 bases). Germline V gene lookup returns CDR1 MNHEY and CDR2 SMNVEV (reference sequence). The V gene lost 6 bases and the J gene lost 2 bases, with 14 bases spanning the gap. CDR3 length equals 15 residues. The CDR3 here is CASSSGGAGNQPQHF. Here the CDR3 DNA reads TGTGCCAGCAGCTCCGGAGGGGCAGGCAATCAGCCCCAGCATTTT.

This clonotype was seen many times. The V call is TRBV29-1, the J call TRBJ1-2, with D unresolved. The CDR3 is 12 amino acids. The V gene's germline CDR1 is SQVTM and CDR2 ANQGSEA. V was cut by 4 bases and J by 6 bases, with 12 bases left in between. CDR3 loop: CSVVSRSHGYTF. Here the CDR3 DNA reads TGCAGCGTTGTGAGCAGGAGCCATGGCTACACCTTC. Full variable domain (rest looked up from reference TRBV29-1 and TRBJ1-2): SAVISQKPSRDICQRGTSLTIQCQVDSQVTMMFWYRQQPGQSLTLIATANQGSEATYESGFVIDKFPISRPNLTFSTLTVSNMSPEDSSIYLCSVVSRSHGYTFGSGTRLTVV.

This clonotype was recorded at least ten times. The CDR3: CSVVGPKGRSSSYEQYF. CDR3 bases: TGCAGCGTTGTAGGACCTAAAGGGAGGTCGAGCTCCTACGAGCAGTACTTC. The chain joins TRBV29-1 to TRBJ2-7; tentative D call: TRBD2 (6 bases). V was pared by 4 bases and J by 0 bases, with 22 bases between. The CDR3 spans 17 residues. Germline lookup yields CDR1 SQVTM and CDR2 ANQGSEA.

This clonotype was picked up one time. The chain joins TRBV6-2 or TRBV6-3 to TRBJ1-2; D is unclear. CDR3 length: 15 amino acids. Trimming stripped 0 bases from V and 5 bases from J, with 13 bases between. Germline V gene sequence: CDR1 MNHEY, CDR2 SVGEGT. The CDR3 DNA follows: TGTGCCAGCAGTTACTCCCCGGCGTCGGGTTATGGCTACACCTTC. As protein: CASSYSPASGYGYTF.